Listed below are T cell receptor beta chains from one sample, sequenced in a study of regulatory T cells in long-lasting Graves disease. MiXCR, applied by TCRdb to the multiplex PCR reads, yields one record per CDR3 protein. The sample yields about 300,000 distinct CDR3 sequences, 20% to 25% seen once. The sequencing here drew on peripheral blood mononuclear cells (PBMCs), taken when the disease was refractory, from a patient treated with antithyroid drugs. These receptors originate from a female donor with Graves disease. Each CDR3 is given with its conserved first and last residue. D genes are given only for firm matches. Size is stated for part of the rows, as once, few or many counts, or as a class when the clone is expanded.

clone size | J gene | D gene | V gene | CDR3 protein | CDR3 DNA
. | TRBJ2-7 | TRBD1 | TRBV19 | CASSIRRDSSYEQYF | TGTGCCAGTAGTATACGCCGGGACAGTTCCTACGAGCAGTACTTC
many | TRBJ2-2 | . | TRBV12-3/TRBV12-4 | CASSFQGLTGELFF | TGTGCCAGCAGTTTCCAGGGCCTCACCGGGGAGCTGTTTTTT
few | TRBJ2-7 | . | TRBV11-2 | CASSPSRGGHEQYF | TGTGCCAGCAGCCCCAGTAGGGGGGGCCACGAGCAGTACTTC
few | TRBJ2-5 | . | TRBV13 | CASSPRRETQYF | TGTGCCAGCAGCCCACGCCGGGAGACCCAGTACTTC
few | TRBJ2-2 | TRBD2 | TRBV7-9 | CASSLLAGEVAGELFF | TGTGCCAGCAGCTTACTAGCGGGAGAAGTAGCAGGGGAGCTGTTTTTT
. | TRBJ2-2 | . | TRBV28 | CASSLGQLDGELFF | TGTGCCAGCAGTTTAGGTCAGCTCGACGGGGAGCTGTTTTTT
few | TRBJ1-3 | TRBD1 | TRBV5-1 | CASSSIPQGAGNTIYF | TGCGCCAGCAGCTCCATACCGCAGGGGGCTGGAAACACCATATATTTT
many | TRBJ1-2 | . | TRBV28 | CASSLFYWRGTNPNYGYTF | TGTGCCAGCAGTTTATTTTATTGGCGGGGGACCAATCCTAACTATGGCTACACCTTC
. | TRBJ2-1 | . | TRBV6-2/TRBV6-3 | CASSYSGQPLSDNEQFF | TGTGCCAGCAGTTACTCCGGACAGCCCCTATCGGACAATGAGCAGTTCTTC
few | TRBJ2-7 | . | TRBV7-2 | CASSYEWTVFYEQYF | TGTGCCAGCAGCTATGAATGGACAGTATTCTACGAGCAGTACTTC
many | TRBJ1-2 | . | TRBV7-9 | CASSPTENYGYTF | TGTGCCAGCAGTCCGACAGAGAACTATGGCTACACCTTC
. | TRBJ2-5 | TRBD2 | TRBV9 | CASSKEVGLAGGGAETQYF | TGTGCCAGCAGTAAGGAAGTGGGACTAGCGGGGGGGGGGGCAGAGACCCAGTACTTC
. | TRBJ2-3 | . | TRBV7-9 | CASSLLGWHGTDTQYF | TGTGCCAGCAGCCTCCTCGGATGGCATGGGACAGATACGCAGTATTTT
many | TRBJ1-5 | TRBD1 | TRBV27 | CASSLHRDSSNQPQHF | TGTGCCAGCAGTTTACACCGGGACAGTAGCAATCAGCCCCAGCATTTT
. | TRBJ1-1 | . | TRBV10-3 | CAISSRADRGTEAFF | TGTGCCATCAGCTCCCGGGCCGACCGAGGTACTGAAGCTTTCTTT